What follows are 18 T cell receptor beta chains derived from one specimen sequenced in a study of cytomegalovirus exposure and HLA in healthy donors. In the PCR, 60 Vbeta and 13 Jbeta primers were used. Clones were sequenced by immunoSEQ multiplex PCR, and TCRdb holds only the in-frame ones, with some missing. Here the sample spans some 140,000 clones, roughly 80% being singletons. Material for sequencing was PBMCs. These receptors were collected from a man younger than 35 in good health and CMV-seronegative.

This clone has only one observation. The J gene is TRBJ1-2, the V gene TRBV14, with D perhaps matching TRBD1 (6 bases). The CDR3 covers 14 residues. CDR1 and CDR2 (germline): SGHDN, FVKESK. Trimming took off 4 bases at V and 8 bases at J, with 17 bases between the two ends. Here the CDR3 reads CASSLRTALGGYTF. The DNA for the CDR3 is TGTGCCAGCAGCCTCCGGACAGCTTTGGGGGGCTACACCTTC.

The V and J genes are TRBV6-5 and TRBJ1-3; possible D gene TRBD1, 5 bases. Trimming pared 4 bases from V and 0 bases from J, leaving 10 bases between. Germline CDR1 and CDR2: MNHEY and SVGAGI. This CDR3 comprises 15 residues. CDR3 sequence (DNA): TGTGCCAGCAGTTCCCGGGGGATCTCTGGAAACACCATATATTTT. Translating it yields CASSSRGISGNTIYF.

CDR3 sequence reads: CASSLDRGWNTEAFF. The CDR3, as DNA: TGTGCCAGCAGCTTGGACAGGGGGTGGAACACTGAAGCTTTCTTT. This chain links TRBV5-6 with TRBJ1-1; 8 positions match TRBD1. This CDR3 has 15 amino acids. CDR1 SGHDT and CDR2 YYEEEE come from the germline V gene. The V segment lost 0 bases and the J segment 1 base; nucleotides outside the gene matches: 2. Full variable domain (rest looked up from reference TRBV5-6 and TRBJ1-1): DAGVTQSPTHLIKTRGQQVTLRCSPKSGHDTVSWYQQALGQGPQFIFQYYEEEERQRGNFPDRFSGHQFPNYSSELNVNALLLGDSALYLCASSLDRGWNTEAFFGQGTRLTVV.

In this sample, this clone turned up a few times. The chain employs TRBV7-3 and TRBJ1-1; D gene unclear. The germline CDR1 and CDR2 sequences are SGHTA and FQGTGA. The germline V and J ends were trimmed by 5 bases and 1 base, with 8 bases remaining between them. This CDR3 spans 13 amino acids. CDR3 coding DNA: TGTGCCAGCAGCCTGACGGGGAACACTGAAGCTTTCTTT. Its translation: CASSLTGNTEAFF.

This clone occurred a few times. The V gene is TRBV6-5, the J gene TRBJ2-7; no reliable D call. Looked up from germline, CDR1 is MNHEY and CDR2 is SVGAGI. The V end was cut by 2 bases, the J end by 2 bases, with 10 bases between. The CDR3 loop spans 14 amino acids. The CDR3 spells CASSYQFGTYEQYF. CDR3 coding DNA: TGTGCCAGCAGTTACCAATTCGGTACCTACGAGCAGTACTTC.

The gene calls are TRBV7-9 and TRBJ1-2, with 7 positions matching TRBD1. V shed 4 bases, J shed 8 bases, and the junction held 4 bases outside the gene matches. Germline CDR1 is SEHNR and CDR2 is FQNEAQ (reference sequence). This CDR3 is built from 12 residues. The CDR3 nucleotides read TGTGCCAGCAGCTCCGGAGGGGGCGGCTACACCTTC. Protein product: CASSSGGGGYTF.

The table lists this clone with a few counts. The chain recombines TRBV25-1 with TRBJ1-4; TRBD1 aligns across 8 bases. Germline V gives CDR1 MGHDK, CDR2 SYGVNS. V shed 5 bases, J shed 8 bases, and the junction held 7 bases outside the gene matches. The CDR3 has 14 amino acids. The CDR3 nucleotides are TGTGCCAGCAGTACCTCAGGGGGCTGGGAAAAACTGTTTTTT. Translation gives CASSTSGGWEKLFF.

This chain connects TRBV7-9 to TRBJ1-2, with TRBD1 matching over 9 bases. Looked up from germline, CDR1 is SEHNR and CDR2 is FQNEAQ (reference sequence). Trimming took 2 bases from V and 14 from J; bases not matched to a gene: 6. The CDR3 spans 12 residues. The CDR3 reads CASSLKGQGGTF. The CDR3 nucleotides read TGTGCCAGCAGCTTAAAGGGACAGGGTGGGACCTTC.

CDR3 bases: TGTGCCAGCAGTCCACGCGAGGGCAAAGCCTACGAGCAGTACTTC. Amino acids: CASSPREGKAYEQYF. J is TRBJ2-7 and V is TRBV27; D might be TRBD2 (5 bases). Between the trimmed V and J ends, which lost 5 bases and 2 bases, there was a span of 16 bases. The CDR3 loop spans 15 amino acids. Germline values: CDR1 MNHEY, CDR2 SMNVEV (reference sequence).

V is TRBV28 and J is TRBJ1-4, with D possibly TRBD1 on 6 matching bases. CDR3 length: 13 amino acids. V was pared by 8 bases and J by 4 bases, with 11 bases between. The germline V gene encodes CDR1 MDHEN and CDR2 SYDVKM. This CDR3 reads CASGQLYNEKLFF. The CDR3 DNA follows: TGTGCCAGCGGACAGCTTTATAATGAAAAACTGTTTTTT. Full variable domain (rest looked up from reference TRBV28 and TRBJ1-4): DVKVTQSSRYLVKRTGEKVFLECVQDMDHENMFWYRQDPGLGLRLIYFSYDVKMKEKGDIPEGYSVSREKKERFSLILESASTNQTSMYLCASGQLYNEKLFFGSGTQLSVL.

The chain links TRBV6-5 to TRBJ2-2; no firm D call. This CDR3 comprises 13 residues. The germline V gene encodes CDR1 MNHEY and CDR2 SVGAGI. Trimming cost V 4 bases and J 0 bases, with 3 bases left between them. The CDR3 DNA reads as TGTGCCAGCAGTTCTGCGAACACCGGGGAGCTGTTTTTT. This sequence encodes CASSSANTGELFF.

This chain joins TRBV27 and TRBJ2-2, with 8 bases that match TRBD1. With V trimmed by 2 bases and J by 0 bases, 2 bases remained unmatched. The CDR3 is 16 amino acids. Germline V CDR1 and CDR2: MNHEY, SMNVEV (reference sequence). CDR3 region: CASSLTGGSNTGELFF. The CDR3 nucleotides read TGTGCCAGCAGTTTAACAGGGGGGTCGAACACCGGGGAGCTGTTTTTT.

Notes on this clone: It is unclear where the CDR3 begins or ends on the DNA, so no DNA is shown, and the CDR3 is as TCRdb lists it. The chain combines TRBV5-1 with TRBJ2-2; the table names TRBD1, a call not compared with the DNA. CDR1 and CDR2 from the germline V gene are SGHRS and YFSETQ. A total of 15 residues make up the CDR3, ends included. CDR3 in amino acids: CASSFLWGSTGELFF.

In its sample, this clone was seen a few times. The CDR3 reads CAIGMGGNQPQHF. As DNA, the CDR3 is TGTGCCATCGGAATGGGGGGGAATCAGCCCCAGCATTTT. The chain recombines TRBV19 with TRBJ1-5, with a weak D call TRBD1 (5 bases). The CDR3 totals 13 residues. Germline CDR1 and CDR2: LNHDA and SQIVND (reference sequence). The germline V and J ends were trimmed by 10 bases and 4 bases, with 14 bases remaining between them.

The genes are TRBV7-9 and TRBJ1-2; D perhaps matches TRBD1 (6 bases). V lost 0 bases to trimming and J lost 7 bases, with 12 bases between them. Germline loops: CDR1 SEHNR, CDR2 FQNEAQ (reference sequence). The CDR3 is made up of 14 amino acids. The CDR3 loop is CASSLADRHSGYTF. CDR3 nucleotide sequence: TGTGCCAGCAGCTTAGCCGACAGGCACAGTGGCTACACCTTC.

The J gene is TRBJ2-7, the V gene TRBV4-1; 8 nucleotides line up with TRBD1. Per germline, CDR1 MGHRA and CDR2 YSYEKL. V gave up 4 bases and J gave up 4 bases; unmatched junction bases: 6. The CDR3 spans 14 residues. The CDR3 bases are TGCGCCAGCAGCCGAGGACAGGGCATTTACGAGCAGTACTTC. Translated: CASSRGQGIYEQYF.

J is TRBJ1-1 and V is TRBV6-5; D not certain. V lost 2 bases and J lost 4, with 11 bases in between. This CDR3 comprises 14 residues. The germline gives CDR1 MNHEY, CDR2 SVGAGI. The CDR3 region has the DNA TGTGCCAGCAGTTACGAGGACTTTCGCACTGAAGCTTTCTTT. Its protein product is CASSYEDFRTEAFF.

This chain links TRBV6-1 with TRBJ1-5; D call uncertain. This CDR3 has 12 amino acids. Trimming cost V 3 bases and J 9 bases, with 9 bases left between them. Germline-derived CDR1 and CDR2 are MNHNS and SASEGT. CDR3 amino acids: CASSEMGGPQHF. The CDR3 DNA reads TGTGCCAGCAGTGAGATGGGAGGGCCCCAGCATTTT.